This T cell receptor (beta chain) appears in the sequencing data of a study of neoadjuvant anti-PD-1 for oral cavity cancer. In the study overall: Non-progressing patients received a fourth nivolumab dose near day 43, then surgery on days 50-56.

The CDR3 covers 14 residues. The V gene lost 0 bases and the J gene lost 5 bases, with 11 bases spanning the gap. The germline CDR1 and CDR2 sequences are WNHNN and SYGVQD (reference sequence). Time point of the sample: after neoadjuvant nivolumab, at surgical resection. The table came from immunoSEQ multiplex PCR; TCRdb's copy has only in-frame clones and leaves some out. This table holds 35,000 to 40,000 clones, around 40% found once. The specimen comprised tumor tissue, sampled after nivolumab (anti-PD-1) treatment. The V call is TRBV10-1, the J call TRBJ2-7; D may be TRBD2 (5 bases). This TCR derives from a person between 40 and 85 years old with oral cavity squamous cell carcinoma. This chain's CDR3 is CASSESRIGDEQYF. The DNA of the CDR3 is TGCGCCAGCAGTGAGTCTCGCATCGGGGACGAGCAGTACTTC.